What follows are 19 T cell receptor beta chains derived from one specimen sequenced in a study of OX40 agonist ivuxolimab in advanced cancers. The assay was immunoSEQ multiplex PCR, and TCRdb's table has in-frame clones only and misses some. The profile covers 76,000 or so clones, with nearly 95% appearing a single time and roughly 6.4% taken by the ten largest. Sequencing was performed on CD4+ or CD8+ T cells sorted from blood, taken in a trial of the OX40 agonist ivuxolimab. Every receptor here comes from an adult with an advanced solid tumor such as melanoma, head and neck, liver or kidney cancer.

The chain joins TRBV5-8 to TRBJ2-1; no definite D call. Germline lookup yields CDR1 SGHTS and CDR2 YDEGEE. CDR3 size: 12 residues. Trimming took off 4 bases at V and 4 bases at J, with 6 bases between the two ends. The CDR3 DNA is TGTGCCAGCAGCGACACTTACAATGAGCAGTTCTTC. Translated: CASSDTYNEQFF.

The rearrangement links TRBV20-1 to TRBJ1-2, with D tentatively TRBD1 (5 bases). Germline-derived CDR1 and CDR2 are DFQATT and SNEGSKA (reference sequence). This CDR3 is built from 11 residues. The germline V and J ends were trimmed by 3 bases and 4 bases, with 6 bases remaining between them. CDR3 amino acids: CSASRAYGYTF. The CDR3 DNA reads as TGCAGTGCTAGCAGGGCCTATGGCTACACCTTC.

V usage is TRBV27 and J usage is TRBJ1-5, with D unclear. The germline V gene encodes CDR1 MNHEY and CDR2 SMNVEV (reference sequence). CDR3 length equals 14 residues. V gave up 4 bases and J gave up 3 bases, with 10 bases separating them. CDR3 nucleotides: TGTGCCAGCAGTTCCAGATGGTCCAATCAGCCCCAGCATTTT. This translates into CASSSRWSNQPQHF.

This clone appeared once. This chain joins TRBV6-1 and TRBJ1-6; D unclear. The germline CDR1 and CDR2 sequences are MNHNS and SASEGT. The V end was cut by 1 base, the J end by 7 bases, with 14 bases between. CDR3 length equals 16 residues. The CDR3 protein is CASSEEAESSNSPLHF. The CDR3 DNA follows: TGTGCCAGCAGTGAAGAGGCGGAATCCTCCAATTCACCCCTCCACTTT.

The rearrangement links TRBV7-9 to TRBJ1-5, with TRBD1 as a possible D gene (5 bases). V lost 1 base, J lost 5 bases, and 6 bases lay in between. The CDR3 spans 13 residues. Germline CDR1 and CDR2: SEHNR and FQNEAQ (reference sequence). This chain's CDR3 is CASSLGGDQPQHF. The CDR3 nucleotides are TGTGCCAGCAGCTTAGGGGGGGATCAGCCCCAGCATTTT.

This chain uses TRBV6-1 with TRBJ2-2; D is undetermined. Germline assignment: CDR1 MNHNS and CDR2 SASEGT. Between the trimmed V and J ends, which lost 9 bases and 1 base, there was a span of 9 bases. This CDR3 region has 13 residues. CDR3 loop: CASIERNTGELFF. For the CDR3, the DNA is TGTGCCAGTATAGAAAGGAACACCGGGGAGCTGTTTTTT.

The rearrangement links TRBV27 to TRBJ2-7; 7 bases line up with TRBD2. The V gene end was trimmed by 3 bases and the J gene end by 2 bases; junction bases not matched to a gene: 10. The CDR3 runs 16 residues. In germline, CDR1 is MNHEY, CDR2 SMNVEV (reference sequence). Here the CDR3 DNA reads TGTGCCAGCAGTTTTCGCCGGCTAGCGGCAACCTACGAGCAGTACTTC. Encoded protein: CASSFRRLAATYEQYF.

This rearrangement joins TRBV19 to TRBJ2-7; D is uncertain. Trimming left V 3 bases short and J 7 bases short, with 16 bases between. Germline values: CDR1 LNHDA, CDR2 SQIVND (reference sequence). The CDR3 runs 14 residues. The CDR3 nucleotides are TGTGCCAGTAGTATCGAGGTTCTTCACTGGGAGCAGTACTTC. This codes for CASSIEVLHWEQYF.

The rearrangement links TRBV27 to TRBJ2-1; D uncertain. The V end was cut by 2 bases, the J end by 8 bases, with 4 bases between. The CDR3 runs to 11 residues. CDR1 is MNHEY, CDR2 SMNVEV, per germline (reference sequence). The CDR3 is CASSLRDEQFF. In nucleotides, the CDR3 is TGTGCCAGCAGTTTACGTGATGAGCAGTTCTTC.

The rearrangement uses TRBV15 and TRBJ2-3; D gene uncertain. CDR3 length equals 14 residues. Germline assignment: CDR1 LNHNV and CDR2 YYDKDF (reference sequence). V lost 2 bases and J 4 bases, leaving 10 bases between the germline ends. The CDR3 DNA is TGTGCCACCAGCAGACCTCAACTACCAGATACGCAGTATTTT. It encodes CATSRPQLPDTQYF.

The chain couples TRBV11-2 to TRBJ2-2; tentative D call: TRBD1 (6 bases). The ends were cut back, 5 bases at V and 8 bases at J, with 15 bases in the middle. The CDR3 loop spans 14 amino acids. Germline lookup yields CDR1 SGHAT and CDR2 FQNNGV. CDR3 region: CASSTPQGTGELFF. CDR3 in DNA: TGTGCCAGCAGCACCCCACAGGGAACTGGGGAGCTGTTTTTT.

The chain joins TRBV5-5 to TRBJ2-6; D not resolved. Trimming took off 2 bases at V and 0 bases at J, with 18 bases between the two ends. Germline V gene sequence: CDR1 SGHKS, CDR2 YYEKEE (reference sequence). The CDR3 is 19 amino acids. The CDR3 here is CASSFRIGGYSSGANVLTF. Here the CDR3 DNA reads TGTGCCAGCAGCTTCAGGATCGGTGGGTATTCCTCTGGGGCCAACGTCCTGACTTTC.

J is TRBJ2-1 and V is TRBV27; D gene uncertain. The ends were cut back, 10 bases at V and 9 bases at J, with 25 bases in the middle. Germline assignment: CDR1 MNHEY and CDR2 SMNVEV (reference sequence). The CDR3 runs 15 residues. For the CDR3, the DNA is TGTGCCACCACTGCGGTCAGGAATCGTGTTATTGAGCAGTTCTTC. Translation gives CATTAVRNRVIEQFF.

Here the CDR3 reads CASSLDLRDSTYEQYF. The CDR3 region has the DNA TGTGCCAGCAGCTTAGATTTAAGGGACAGCACCTACGAGCAGTACTTC. The J gene is TRBJ2-7, the V gene TRBV7-9; 7 positions agree with TRBD1. The ends lost 1 base at V and 2 bases at J; junction bases unmatched: 8. Germline-derived CDR1 and CDR2 are SEHNR and FQNEAQ (reference sequence). The CDR3 runs 16 residues.

The rearrangement links TRBV27 to TRBJ2-1; unclear D gene. The length of the CDR3 is 13 residues. CDR1 is MNHEY, CDR2 SMNVEV, per germline (reference sequence). V was shortened by 5 bases and J by 7 bases, with 12 bases between the two germline ends. CDR3 sequence: CASSIGRLNEQFF. CDR3 coding DNA: TGTGCCAGCAGTATCGGACGCCTTAATGAGCAGTTCTTC.

V gene TRBV27 combines with J gene TRBJ2-7; maybe TRBD1 (5 bases). Trimming cost V 2 bases and J 2 bases, with 10 bases left between them. From germline, CDR1 is MNHEY and CDR2 SMNVEV (reference sequence). This CDR3 contains 14 residues. CDR3 sequence: CASSLGRVTYEQYF. The CDR3 nucleotides are TGTGCCAGCAGTTTAGGCAGGGTTACCTACGAGCAGTACTTC.

The rearrangement links TRBV9 to TRBJ1-2; 12 nucleotides align to TRBD1. The V gene end was trimmed by 4 bases and the J gene end by 6 bases; junction bases not matched to a gene: 7. Germline lookup yields CDR1 SGDLS and CDR2 YYNGEE. The CDR3 contains 15 residues. CDR3 DNA sequence: TGTGCCAGCAGCCCGGGACAGGGGGCTGGAGATGGCTACACCTTC. Translating gives CASSPGQGAGDGYTF. Full variable domain (missing parts from reference TRBV9 and TRBJ1-2): DSGVTQTPKHLITATGQRVTLRCSPRSGDLSVYWYQQSLDQGLQFLIQYYNGEERAKGNILERFSAQQFPDLHSELNLSSLELGDSALYFCASSPGQGAGDGYTFGSGTRLTVV.

The J gene is TRBJ2-1, the V gene TRBV9, with D possibly being TRBD1 (6 bases). This CDR3 has 15 amino acids. Germline values: CDR1 SGDLS, CDR2 YYNGEE. Trimming took 1 base from V and 4 from J, leaving 12 bases between them. CDR3 residues: CASSVTGLRYNEQFF. CDR3 nucleotides: TGTGCCAGCAGCGTAACAGGGCTCAGGTACAATGAGCAGTTCTTC.

Only a few counts were recorded for this clone. One end of the junction is discordant with germline, which a read error may explain. The rearrangement joins TRBV5-3 to TRBJ1-5; 9 bases align to TRBD1. TRBV5-3 is an ORF, and what it does is uncertain. The CDR3 spans 19 residues. CDR3: CARTSPPCGDRDSNQPQHF. CDR3 DNA: TGTGCGAGAACGTCGCCCCCCTGCGGGGACAGGGATAGCAATCAGCCCCAGCATTTT.